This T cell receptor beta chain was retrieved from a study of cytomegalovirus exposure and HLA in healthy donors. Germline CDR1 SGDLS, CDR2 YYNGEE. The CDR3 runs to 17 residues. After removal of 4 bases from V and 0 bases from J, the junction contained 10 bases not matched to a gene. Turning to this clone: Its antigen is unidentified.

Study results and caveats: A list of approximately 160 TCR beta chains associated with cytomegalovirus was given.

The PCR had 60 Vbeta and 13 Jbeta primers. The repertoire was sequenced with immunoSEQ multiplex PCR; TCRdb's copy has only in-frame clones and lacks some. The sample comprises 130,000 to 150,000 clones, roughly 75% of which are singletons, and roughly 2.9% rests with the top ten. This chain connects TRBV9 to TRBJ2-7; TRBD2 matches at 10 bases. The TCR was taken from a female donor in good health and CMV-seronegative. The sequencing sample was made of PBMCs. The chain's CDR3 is CASSPSPLAGVSYEQYF. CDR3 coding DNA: TGTGCCAGCAGCCCCAGCCCCCTAGCGGGAGTCTCCTACGAGCAGTACTTC.